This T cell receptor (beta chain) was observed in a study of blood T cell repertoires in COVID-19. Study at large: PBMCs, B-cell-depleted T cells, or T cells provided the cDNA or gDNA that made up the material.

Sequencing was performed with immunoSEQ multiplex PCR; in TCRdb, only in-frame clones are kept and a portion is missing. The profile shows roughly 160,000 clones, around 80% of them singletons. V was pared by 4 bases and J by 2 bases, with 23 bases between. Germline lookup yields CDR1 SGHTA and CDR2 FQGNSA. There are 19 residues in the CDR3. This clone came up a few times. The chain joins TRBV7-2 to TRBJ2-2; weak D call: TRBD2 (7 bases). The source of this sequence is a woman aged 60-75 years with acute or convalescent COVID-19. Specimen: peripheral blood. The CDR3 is CASSSSGQGGGYNTGELFF. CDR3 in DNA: TGTGCCAGCAGCTCATCGGGTCAGGGAGGGGGATACAACACCGGGGAGCTGTTTTTT.